The source of this TCR beta chain is a study of shared clonotypes between healthy human individuals. CD45RO-negative CD8 cells positively selected for CCR7 made up the naive population, which excluded terminally differentiated effector memory CD45RA+ cells. All of the donors resided in Nashville, Tennessee, and each was a Caucasian adult. Concerning this clone itself: Its antigen is not known.

Germline CDR1 is SGDLS and CDR2 is YYNGEE. V gave up 0 bases and J gave up 0 bases, with 16 bases separating them. The CDR3 covers 19 residues. Study-wide points: The genetic and exposure-history diversity represented was limited by few donors.

Only in-frame clones appear in the TCRdb table, and some are missing; sequencing was by immunoSEQ multiplex PCR. The sample consists of 1.5 million to 2.5 million clones, just under 95% of them appearing once. This TCR was sampled from a man younger than 30 in good health. Sequenced sample: naive CD8+ T cells sorted from blood. The chain uses TRBV9 and TRBJ2-6; no clear D gene. CDR3 in amino acids: CASSVEWLGSRSGANVLTF. CDR3 nucleotide sequence: TGTGCCAGCAGCGTAGAATGGCTGGGATCTCGCTCTGGGGCCAACGTCCTGACTTTC. Variable domain in full (rest from reference TRBV9 and TRBJ2-6): DSGVTQTPKHLITATGQRVTLRCSPRSGDLSVYWYQQSLDQGLQFLIQYYNGEERAKGNILERFSAQQFPDLHSELNLSSLELGDSALYFCASSVEWLGSRSGANVLTFGAGSRLTVL.